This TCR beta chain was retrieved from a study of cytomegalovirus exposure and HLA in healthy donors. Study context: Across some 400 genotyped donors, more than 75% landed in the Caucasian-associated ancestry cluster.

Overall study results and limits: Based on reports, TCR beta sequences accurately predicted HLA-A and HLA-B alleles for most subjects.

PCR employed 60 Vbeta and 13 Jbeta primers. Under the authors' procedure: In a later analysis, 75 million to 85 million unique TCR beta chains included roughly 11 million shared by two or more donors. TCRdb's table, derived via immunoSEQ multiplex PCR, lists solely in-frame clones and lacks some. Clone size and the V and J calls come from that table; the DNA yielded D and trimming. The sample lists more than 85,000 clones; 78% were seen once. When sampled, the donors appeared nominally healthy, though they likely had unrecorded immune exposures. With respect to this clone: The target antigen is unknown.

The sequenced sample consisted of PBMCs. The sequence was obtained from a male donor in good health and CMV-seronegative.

The CDR3 region has the DNA TGCGCCAGCAGAAGAACTAGCGGTCCCAATGAGCAGTTCTTC. As protein: CASRRTSGPNEQFF. The chain carries TRBV5-1 and TRBJ2-1; 8 bases are a match to TRBD2. This CDR3 contains 14 residues. V lost 5 bases, J lost 6 bases, and 7 bases stayed unmatched. Germline-derived CDR1 and CDR2 are SGHRS and YFSETQ.